The entry below gives a single T cell receptor beta chain sequence along with its context. Original processing methods: Nucleated cell counts were estimated from reference gene primer amplification. Sequencing was performed with immunoSEQ multiplex PCR; in TCRdb, only in-frame clones are kept and a portion is missing. V and J calls and clone size come straight from that table; D and trimming were deduced from the DNA. This table has 92,000 or so clones, 70% to 90% appearing once. This record comes from a study of blood T cell repertoires in COVID-19. Study-wide background: The United States, Italy and Spain provided the acute and convalescent COVID-19 samples.

Germline assignment: CDR1 MNHEY and CDR2 SVGAGI. V was clipped by 0 bases and J by 5 bases, with 13 bases between them. This CDR3 spans 15 amino acids. This rearrangement joins TRBV6-5 to TRBJ2-5; TRBD1 is a possible D gene (6 bases). Material: peripheral blood. This TCR derives from a man aged 55 to 69 with acute or convalescent COVID-19. For the CDR3, the DNA is TGTGCCAGCAGTTACTCCACGACAGGTTTGGAGACCCAGTACTTC. It translates to CASSYSTTGLETQYF.